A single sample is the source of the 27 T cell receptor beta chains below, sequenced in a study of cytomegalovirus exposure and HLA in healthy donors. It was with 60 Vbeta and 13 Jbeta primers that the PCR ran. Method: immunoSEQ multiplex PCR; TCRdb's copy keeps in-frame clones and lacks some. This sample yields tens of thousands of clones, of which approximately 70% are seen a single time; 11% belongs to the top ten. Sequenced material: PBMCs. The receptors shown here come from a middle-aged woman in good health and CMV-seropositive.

DNA of the CDR3: TGTGCCAGCAGTAGGACGGCAGGGGAGACCCAGTACTTC. It yields the protein CASSRTAGETQYF. The V gene is TRBV6-1, the J gene TRBJ2-5, with a tentative D call TRBD1 (5 bases). The germline CDR1 and CDR2 sequences are MNHNS and SASEGT. The CDR3 loop spans 13 amino acids. Trimming took off 5 bases at V and 5 bases at J, with 12 bases between the two ends.

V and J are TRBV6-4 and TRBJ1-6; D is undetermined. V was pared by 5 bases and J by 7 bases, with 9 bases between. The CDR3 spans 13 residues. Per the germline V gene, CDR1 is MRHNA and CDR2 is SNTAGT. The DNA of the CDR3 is TGTGCCAGCAGTTCCGGGAGCAATTCACCCCTCCACTTT. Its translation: CASSSGSNSPLHF.

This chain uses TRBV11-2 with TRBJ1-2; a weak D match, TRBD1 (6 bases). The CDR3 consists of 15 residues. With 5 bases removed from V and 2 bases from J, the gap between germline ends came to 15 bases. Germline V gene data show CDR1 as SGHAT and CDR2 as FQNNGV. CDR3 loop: CASSKSSQGNYGYTF. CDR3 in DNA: TGTGCCAGCAGCAAATCCTCTCAGGGGAACTATGGCTACACCTTC.

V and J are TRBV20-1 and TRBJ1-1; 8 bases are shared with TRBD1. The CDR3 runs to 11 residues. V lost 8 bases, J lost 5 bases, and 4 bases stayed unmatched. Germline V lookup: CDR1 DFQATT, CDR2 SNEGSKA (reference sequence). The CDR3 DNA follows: TGCAGTTCCAGGGGGCAAACTGAAGCTTTCTTT. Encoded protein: CSSRGQTEAFF.

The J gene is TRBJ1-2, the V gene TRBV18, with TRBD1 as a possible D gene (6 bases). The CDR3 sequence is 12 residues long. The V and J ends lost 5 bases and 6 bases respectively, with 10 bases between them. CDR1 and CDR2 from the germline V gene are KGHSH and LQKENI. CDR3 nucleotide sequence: TGTGCCAGCTCATCGAACAGGGATGGCTACACCTTC. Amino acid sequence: CASSSNRDGYTF.

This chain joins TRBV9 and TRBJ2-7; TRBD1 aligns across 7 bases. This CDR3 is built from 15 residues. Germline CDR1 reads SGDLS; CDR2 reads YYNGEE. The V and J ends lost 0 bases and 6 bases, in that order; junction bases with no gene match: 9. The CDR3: CASSVEPDRLSEQYF. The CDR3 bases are TGTGCCAGCAGCGTAGAACCGGACAGGTTGTCCGAGCAGTACTTC.

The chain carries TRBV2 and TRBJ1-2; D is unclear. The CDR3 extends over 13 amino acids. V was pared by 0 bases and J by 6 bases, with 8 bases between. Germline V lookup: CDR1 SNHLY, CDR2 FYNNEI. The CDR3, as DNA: TGTGCCAGCAGTGAAGCGCGAAGCCATGGCTACACCTTC. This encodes CASSEARSHGYTF.

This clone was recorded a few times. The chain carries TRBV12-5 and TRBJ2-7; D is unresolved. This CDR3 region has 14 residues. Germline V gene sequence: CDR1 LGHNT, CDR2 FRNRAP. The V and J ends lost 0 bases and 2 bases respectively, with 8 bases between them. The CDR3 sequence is CASGLVQIPYEQYF. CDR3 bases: TGTGCTAGTGGTTTGGTACAGATCCCCTACGAGCAGTACTTC.

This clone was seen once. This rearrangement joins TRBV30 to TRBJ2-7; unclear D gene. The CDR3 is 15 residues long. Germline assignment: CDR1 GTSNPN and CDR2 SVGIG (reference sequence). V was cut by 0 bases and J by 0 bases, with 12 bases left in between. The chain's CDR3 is CAWSVLPPPSYEQYF. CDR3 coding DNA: TGTGCCTGGAGTGTACTTCCGCCGCCCTCCTACGAGCAGTACTTC.

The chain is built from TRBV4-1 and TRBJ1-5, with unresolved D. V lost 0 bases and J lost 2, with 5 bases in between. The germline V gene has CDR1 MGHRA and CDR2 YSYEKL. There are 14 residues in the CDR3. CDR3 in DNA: TGCGCCAGCAGCCAAGAGCGGGGCAATCAGCCCCAGCATTTT. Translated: CASSQERGNQPQHF.

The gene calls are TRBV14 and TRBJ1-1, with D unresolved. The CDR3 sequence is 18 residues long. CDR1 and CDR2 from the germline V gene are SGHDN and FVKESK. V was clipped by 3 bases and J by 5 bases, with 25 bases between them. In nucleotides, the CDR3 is TGTGCCAGCAGCCAGGAGAAAAAATGGACTCACGGACCGACTGAAGCTTTCTTT. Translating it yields CASSQEKKWTHGPTEAFF.

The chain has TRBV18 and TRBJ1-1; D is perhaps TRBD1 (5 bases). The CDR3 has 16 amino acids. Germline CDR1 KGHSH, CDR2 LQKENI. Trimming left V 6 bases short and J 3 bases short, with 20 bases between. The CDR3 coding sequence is TGTGCCAGCTCCCAGGGTCCCTTTAGGACACACACTGAAGCTTTCTTT. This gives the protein CASSQGPFRTHTEAFF.

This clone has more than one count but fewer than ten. In DNA, the CDR3 is TGTGCCTGGAGTGTTAAGCAGGGGCAGGCTGAAGCTTTCTTT. The encoded protein is CAWSVKQGQAEAFF. This chain uses TRBV30 with TRBJ1-1; possibly TRBD1 for D (6 bases). V was trimmed by 0 bases and J by 6 bases, leaving 14 bases between them. Germline V gene data show CDR1 as GTSNPN and CDR2 as SVGIG (reference sequence). This CDR3 spans 14 amino acids.

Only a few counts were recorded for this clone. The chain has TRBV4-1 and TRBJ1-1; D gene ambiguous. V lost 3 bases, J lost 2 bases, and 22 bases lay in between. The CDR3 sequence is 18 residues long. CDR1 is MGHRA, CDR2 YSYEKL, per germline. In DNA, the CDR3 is TGCGCCAGCAGCCAGCGAGAGGGAATGTCCCATCTAAACACTGAAGCTTTCTTT. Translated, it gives CASSQREGMSHLNTEAFF.

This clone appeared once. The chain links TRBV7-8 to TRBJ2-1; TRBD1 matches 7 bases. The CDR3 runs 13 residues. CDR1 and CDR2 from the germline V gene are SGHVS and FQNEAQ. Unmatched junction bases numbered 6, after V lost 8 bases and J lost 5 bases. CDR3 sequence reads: CASATGFNNEQFF. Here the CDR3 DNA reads TGTGCCAGCGCGACAGGGTTTAACAATGAGCAGTTCTTC.

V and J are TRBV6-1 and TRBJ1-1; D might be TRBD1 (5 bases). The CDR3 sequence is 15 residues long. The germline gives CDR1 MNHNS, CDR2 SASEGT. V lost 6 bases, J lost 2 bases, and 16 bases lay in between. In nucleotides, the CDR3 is TGTGCCAGCAGGACGGGGCGAGCGGGTAACACTGAAGCTTTCTTT. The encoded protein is CASRTGRAGNTEAFF.

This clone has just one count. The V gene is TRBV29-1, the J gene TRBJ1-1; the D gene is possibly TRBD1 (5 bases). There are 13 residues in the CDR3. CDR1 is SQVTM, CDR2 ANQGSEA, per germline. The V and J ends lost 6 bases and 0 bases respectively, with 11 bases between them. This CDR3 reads CSVGKQVNTEAFF. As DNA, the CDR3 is TGCAGCGTGGGCAAACAGGTGAACACTGAAGCTTTCTTT.

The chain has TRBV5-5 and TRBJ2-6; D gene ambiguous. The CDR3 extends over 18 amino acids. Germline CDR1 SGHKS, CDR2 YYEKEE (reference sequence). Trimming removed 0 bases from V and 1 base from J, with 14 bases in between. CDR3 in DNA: TGTGCCAGCAGCTTGGAATTCTTTCGGTTATCTGGGGCCAACGTCCTGACTTTC. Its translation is CASSLEFFRLSGANVLTF.

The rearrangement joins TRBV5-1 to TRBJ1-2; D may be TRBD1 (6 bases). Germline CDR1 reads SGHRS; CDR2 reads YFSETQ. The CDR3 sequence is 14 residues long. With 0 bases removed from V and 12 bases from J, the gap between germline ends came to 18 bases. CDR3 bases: TGCGCCAGCAGCTTGGAAGGTCTGGGGGCGCGGGACACCTTC. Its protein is CASSLEGLGARDTF.

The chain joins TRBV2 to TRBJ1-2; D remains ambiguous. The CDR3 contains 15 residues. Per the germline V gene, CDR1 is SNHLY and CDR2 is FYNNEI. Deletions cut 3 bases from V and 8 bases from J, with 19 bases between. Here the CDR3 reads CASSDEGGSIKGYTF. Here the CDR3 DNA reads TGTGCCAGCAGTGATGAGGGAGGTTCTATTAAAGGCTACACCTTC.

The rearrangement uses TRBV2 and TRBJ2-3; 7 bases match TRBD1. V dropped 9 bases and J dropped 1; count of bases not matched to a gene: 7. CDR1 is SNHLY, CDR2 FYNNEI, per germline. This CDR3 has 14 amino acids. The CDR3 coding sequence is TGTGCCAGTCGACAGGGTGACGGCACAGATACGCAGTATTTT. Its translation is CASRQGDGTDTQYF. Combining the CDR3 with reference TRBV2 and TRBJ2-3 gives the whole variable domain EPEVTQTPSHQVTQMGQEVILRCVPISNHLYFYWYRQILGQKVEFLVSFYNNEISEKSEIFDDQFSVERPDGSNFTLKIRSTKLEDSAMYFCASRQGDGTDTQYFGPGTRLTVL.

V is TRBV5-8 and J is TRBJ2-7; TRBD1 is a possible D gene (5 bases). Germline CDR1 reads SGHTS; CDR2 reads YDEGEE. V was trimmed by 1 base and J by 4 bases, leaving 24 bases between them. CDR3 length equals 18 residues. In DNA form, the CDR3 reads TGTGCCAGCAGCTTGCTCGGTCCTACAGGACCCCGAGCGTACGAGCAGTACTTC. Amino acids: CASSLLGPTGPRAYEQYF.

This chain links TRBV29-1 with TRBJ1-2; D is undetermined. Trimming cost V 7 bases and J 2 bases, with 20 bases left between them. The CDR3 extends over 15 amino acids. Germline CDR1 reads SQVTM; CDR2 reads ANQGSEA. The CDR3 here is CSGGEAPYLNYGYTF. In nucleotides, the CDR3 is TGCAGCGGGGGAGAGGCCCCCTACTTGAACTATGGCTACACCTTC.

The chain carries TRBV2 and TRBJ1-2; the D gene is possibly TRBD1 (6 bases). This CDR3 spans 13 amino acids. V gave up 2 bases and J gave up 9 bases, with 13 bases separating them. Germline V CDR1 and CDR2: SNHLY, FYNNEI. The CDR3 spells CASSESQGSRYTF. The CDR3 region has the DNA TGTGCCAGCAGTGAATCGCAGGGGTCGCGCTACACCTTC.

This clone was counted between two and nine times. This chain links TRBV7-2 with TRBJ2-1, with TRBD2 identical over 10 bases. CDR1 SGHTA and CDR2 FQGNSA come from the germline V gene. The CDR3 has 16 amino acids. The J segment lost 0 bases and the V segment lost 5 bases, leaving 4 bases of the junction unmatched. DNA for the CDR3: TGTGCCAGCAGCGTTGTAGCGGGGGGCTCCTACAATGAGCAGTTCTTC. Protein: CASSVVAGGSYNEQFF.

For the CDR3, the DNA is TGTGCCACCGGGGGGGGCACAGATACGCAGTATTTT. Encoded protein: CATGGGTDTQYF. V and J are TRBV2 and TRBJ2-3, with TRBD2 matching 8 bases. J gave up 1 base and V 10 bases, and 1 base lay outside the gene matches. The CDR3 length is 12 residues. Germline CDR1 reads SNHLY; CDR2 reads FYNNEI.

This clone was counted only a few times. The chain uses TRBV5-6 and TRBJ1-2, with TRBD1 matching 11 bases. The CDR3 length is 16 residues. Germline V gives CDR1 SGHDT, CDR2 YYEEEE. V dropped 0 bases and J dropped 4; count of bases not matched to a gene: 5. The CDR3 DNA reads TGTGCCAGCAGCTTGGGGACAGGGGGCCCGAGCTATGGCTACACCTTC. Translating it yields CASSLGTGGPSYGYTF. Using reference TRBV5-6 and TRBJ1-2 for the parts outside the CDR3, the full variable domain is DAGVTQSPTHLIKTRGQQVTLRCSPKSGHDTVSWYQQALGQGPQFIFQYYEEEERQRGNFPDRFSGHQFPNYSSELNVNALLLGDSALYLCASSLGTGGPSYGYTFGSGTRLTVV.